These 2 T cell receptor beta chains came from one sample sequenced in a study of cytomegalovirus exposure and HLA in healthy donors. This PCR relied on a set of 60 Vbeta primers and 13 Jbeta primers. The repertoire was sequenced with immunoSEQ multiplex PCR; TCRdb's copy has only in-frame clones and lacks some. In the table there are around 110,000 clones, 82% of which are singletons. Specimen: PBMCs. The receptors stem from a man aged 30 to 39 in good health and CMV-seropositive.

V is TRBV5-1 and J is TRBJ2-1; 9 bases fit TRBD2. Trimming at V came to 6 bases and at J to 5 bases, leaving 12 bases not matched to a gene. The CDR3 runs 16 residues. Germline V gene sequence: CDR1 SGHRS, CDR2 YFSETQ. In DNA, the CDR3 is TGCGCCAGCACCCAATTAGCGGGGGATCAAGACAATGAGCAGTTCTTC. It encodes CASTQLAGDQDNEQFF. Together with reference TRBV5-1 and TRBJ2-1, the CDR3 gives the full variable domain: KAGVTQTPRYLIKTRGQQVTLSCSPISGHRSVSWYQQTPGQGLQFLFEYFSETQRNKGNFPGRFSGRQFSNSRSEMNVSTLELGDSALYLCASTQLAGDQDNEQFFGPGTRLTVL.

This clone has only one observation. This chain connects TRBV11-3 to TRBJ1-4; D is unclear. Germline V CDR1 and CDR2: SGHNT, YENEEA. The CDR3 is made up of 14 amino acids. V was trimmed by 5 bases and J by 4 bases, leaving 11 bases between them. Written as DNA, the CDR3 is TGTGCCAGCAGCCCTCCGGTTGATAATGAAAAACTGTTTTTT. Encoded protein: CASSPPVDNEKLFF.